This T cell receptor beta chain was recorded in a study of T-cell memory formation after mild COVID-19. General observations from the study: Day 15 to 85 contracting clones showed balanced CD4/CD8; day 15 to 37 expanders favored CD4+.

TCRdb independently ran MiXCR on the 5' RACE reads; one entry per CDR3 protein. The repertoire consists of about 600,000 distinct CDR3 sequences, with roughly 21% occurring once and the leading ten covering approximately 8.4%. The germline gives CDR1 SQVTM, CDR2 ANQGSEA. This CDR3 has 11 amino acids. V was cut by 5 bases and J by 1 base, with 6 bases left in between. This clonotype has a handful of counts. Its antigen is unknown. J is TRBJ2-7 and V is TRBV29-1; tentatively, D is TRBD2 (5 bases). What was sequenced was PBMCs or a T cell subset sorted from them (not recorded which). This TCR came from an adult woman who had mild COVID-19 (a few samples of this study predate the infection). Cell type and time point are not known. CDR3 DNA: TGCAGCGTTCGGGGATCCTACGAGCAGTACTTC. Translation gives CSVRGSYEQYF.